These 23 T cell receptor beta chains were sequenced from one sample in a study of T cells expressing NK-cell markers. TCRdb reprocessed the 5' RACE reads, keeping one entry per CDR3 protein, no DNA. Its listing shows under 500,000 distinct CDR3 sequences. Sequencing was carried out using blood T cells: a sorted CD56 or NKG2C T cell subset, CD4+ or CD8+ T cells, or bulk PBMC T cells (not recorded which). The receptor set was obtained from a woman between 18 and 70 years old in good health.

This rearrangement joins TRBV5-1 to TRBJ2-1; TCRdb picks TRBD2, but there is no DNA to check that call. CDR3 length: 15 residues. Germline V gives CDR1 SGHRS, CDR2 YFSETQ. The CDR3 loop reads CASSLVGTRYNEQFF.

The CDR3 sequence: CASSTIAGGSSYNEQFF. The rearrangement joins TRBV4-3 to TRBJ2-1; TCRdb's D call, TRBD2, is unchecked because there is no DNA. The CDR3 has 17 residues. CDR1 and CDR2 from the germline V gene are LGHNA and YSLEER.

J is TRBJ2-7 and V is TRBV2; TCRdb calls TRBD1, which cannot be checked without DNA. Germline V gene lookup returns CDR1 SNHLY and CDR2 FYNNEI. This CDR3 has 14 residues. The CDR3 protein is CATSPGRLTYEQYF.

The CDR3 sequence: CSARVYRGSKNTEAFF. V usage is TRBV20-1 and J usage is TRBJ1-1; with no DNA, the TCRdb D assignment of TRBD1 cannot be verified. CDR1 DFQATT and CDR2 SNEGSKA come from the germline V gene (reference sequence). The CDR3 sequence is 16 residues long.

The J gene is TRBJ2-2, the V gene TRBV4-2; no DNA is available, so the TRBD1 call from TCRdb remains unchecked. The CDR3 runs to 16 residues. CDR1 is LGHNA and CDR2 is YNFKEQ in the germline V gene. The CDR3 sequence: CASSQDQGARTGELFF.

This rearrangement joins TRBV28 to TRBJ2-7; the D call of TRBD1 rests on TCRdb alone, since no DNA is present to check it. Germline CDR1 is MDHEN and CDR2 is SYDVKM. The CDR3 is made up of 21 amino acids. CDR3: CASSLSRIQTNRRSTSYEQYF.

The V gene is TRBV5-1, the J gene TRBJ2-1; there is no DNA to check the TCRdb D call of TRBD1. The germline V gene has CDR1 SGHRS and CDR2 YFSETQ. The CDR3 sequence is 14 residues long. This chain's CDR3 is CASKEGGYYNEQFF. Supplemented by reference TRBV5-1 and TRBJ2-1, the full variable domain reads KAGVTQTPRYLIKTRGQQVTLSCSPISGHRSVSWYQQTPGQGLQFLFEYFSETQRNKGNFPGRFSGRQFSNSRSEMNVSTLELGDSALYLCASKEGGYYNEQFFGPGTRLTVL.

The chain employs TRBV20-1 and TRBJ2-1; TCRdb reports TRBD1, a call that lacks DNA to check it against. The germline V gene encodes CDR1 DFQATT and CDR2 SNEGSKA (reference sequence). The CDR3 is made up of 13 amino acids. The chain's CDR3 is CSAARLSANEQFF.

This chain uses TRBV7-9 with TRBJ2-3; TCRdb's D call of TRBD1 is untestable without DNA. Germline V lookup: CDR1 SEHNR, CDR2 FQNEAQ (reference sequence). CDR3 size: 15 residues. The CDR3 region is CASSLGGGPEDTQYF.

This chain's CDR3 is CASRPGRHLETQYF. The V and J genes are TRBV12-3 or TRBV12-4 and TRBJ2-5; absent DNA, TCRdb's TRBD1 call cannot be checked. CDR3 length equals 14 residues.

The J gene is TRBJ2-1, the V gene TRBV20-1. Germline V gene sequence: CDR1 DFQATT, CDR2 SNEGSKA (reference sequence). This CDR3 contains 13 residues. The CDR3 sequence: CSARGGKYNEQFF.

The chain recombines TRBV20-1 with TRBJ2-5. Looked up from germline, CDR1 is DFQATT and CDR2 is SNEGSKA (reference sequence). The CDR3 is 13 residues long. Here the CDR3 reads CSARFRYGETQYF.

This chain connects TRBV4-3 to TRBJ2-3; TCRdb names TRBD2, which stays unverified in the absence of DNA. Per the germline V gene, CDR1 is LGHNA and CDR2 is YSLEER. The CDR3 has 16 residues. This chain's CDR3 is CASSQDSYSGTDTQYF.

The rearrangement uses TRBV30 and TRBJ1-2. The CDR3 sequence is 12 residues long. Germline lookup yields CDR1 GTSNPN and CDR2 SVGIG (reference sequence). CDR3 sequence reads: CAWSVDLWGYTF.

The chain links TRBV12-5 to TRBJ2-5; TCRdb outputs TRBD1, but without DNA this stays unchecked. Germline CDR1 and CDR2: LGHNT and FRNRAP. The CDR3 is made up of 17 amino acids. The CDR3 is CASGLVGAGQGVETQYF.

The chain has TRBV5-1 and TRBJ2-3; TCRdb gives TRBD1 as the D gene, but with no DNA this cannot be confirmed. The germline CDR1 and CDR2 sequences are SGHRS and YFSETQ. The CDR3 runs 18 residues. CDR3 protein: CASSAGTGGRFGTDTQYF.

This rearrangement joins TRBV30 to TRBJ2-3; TCRdb's D call, TRBD1, is unchecked because there is no DNA. The CDR3 extends over 15 amino acids. Germline CDR1 reads GTSNPN; CDR2 reads SVGIG (reference sequence). CDR3 protein: CAWSVGGTGQDTQYF.

This chain connects TRBV6-5 to TRBJ2-5. Germline V gene sequence: CDR1 MNHEY, CDR2 SVGAGI. CDR3 length: 11 residues. CDR3 amino acids: CENPNEETQYF.

The chain employs TRBV7-8 and TRBJ1-4; without DNA, the TCRdb call of TRBD1 cannot be checked. The germline CDR1 and CDR2 sequences are SGHVS and FQNEAQ. The CDR3 spans 14 residues. The CDR3 loop is CASSFAGGNEKLFF. The full variable domain, rest sourced from reference TRBV7-8 and TRBJ1-4, is GAGVSQSPRYKVAKRGQDVALRCDPISGHVSLFWYQQALGQGPEFLTYFQNEAQLDKSGLPSDRFFAERPEGSVSTLKIQRTQQEDSAVYLCASSFAGGNEKLFFGSGTQLSVL.

The rearrangement links TRBV18 to TRBJ1-2; TCRdb selects TRBD1, and the lack of DNA leaves this call unchecked. The germline gives CDR1 KGHSH, CDR2 LQKENI. The CDR3 covers 14 residues. CDR3 residues: CASSEYRDYYGYTF.

The rearrangement links TRBV12-3 or TRBV12-4 to TRBJ2-1; the TRBD1 assignment by TCRdb is unverifiable without DNA. This CDR3 spans 16 amino acids. The CDR3 spells CASSPVQGRRYNEQFF.

The chain employs TRBV20-1 and TRBJ2-2; absent DNA, TCRdb's TRBD1 call cannot be checked. Per the germline V gene, CDR1 is DFQATT and CDR2 is SNEGSKA (reference sequence). The CDR3 spans 17 residues. The CDR3 protein is CSARDSGATLNTGELFF.

This sequence joins TRBV20-1 and TRBJ1-1; TCRdb reports TRBD1, a call that lacks DNA to check it against. The CDR3 loop spans 13 amino acids. Germline CDR1 is DFQATT and CDR2 is SNEGSKA (reference sequence). The CDR3 spells CSASSGPKSEAFF.